This T cell receptor beta chain was captured by sequencing in a study of beta chain features in type 1 diabetes. Study observations and caveats: Shortening that was moderate but significant affected the TCRB CDR3s of Type 1 diabetes patients in all four CD4+ subsets. Insertions at VDJ junctions were less frequent in type 1 diabetes patients. These patients also deleted more nucleotides at the same junctions.

With regard to this clone: Its antigen remains unidentified.

The CDR3 totals 16 residues. CDR1 SGHNT and CDR2 YYREEE come from the germline V gene (reference sequence). The ends were cut back, 1 base at V and 2 bases at J, with 15 bases in the middle. Expressed TCRB transcripts were sequenced, since all the RNA that had been isolated was reverse transcribed. Here immunoSEQ multiplex PCR was the method, and the copy in TCRdb shows in-frame clones only, minus some. The sample carries 500,000 to 650,000 clones, 9.5% to 15% recorded once. Every participating donor gave one draw, a heparinised blood sample averaging roughly 0.12 L. Cell sorting via CD45RO/CCR7/CD25/CD127/CD95/CD27 was performed to obtain CD4+ naive, central memory, regulatory and stem cell-like memory cells.

This receptor was obtained from a young man with type 1 diabetes. J is TRBJ1-2 and V is TRBV5-4; D unclear. The sample was naive CD4+ T cells from blood. The CDR3 region is CASSLLRAYSNYGYTF. CDR3 nucleotides: TGTGCCAGCAGCTTGCTGCGGGCCTACTCGAACTATGGCTACACCTTC. The variable domain in full, completed from reference TRBV5-4 and TRBJ1-2, reads ETGVTQSPTHLIKTRGQQVTLRCSSQSGHNTVSWYQQALGQGPQFIFQYYREEENGRGNFPPRFSGLQFPNYSSELNVNALELDDSALYLCASSLLRAYSNYGYTFGSGTRLTVV.